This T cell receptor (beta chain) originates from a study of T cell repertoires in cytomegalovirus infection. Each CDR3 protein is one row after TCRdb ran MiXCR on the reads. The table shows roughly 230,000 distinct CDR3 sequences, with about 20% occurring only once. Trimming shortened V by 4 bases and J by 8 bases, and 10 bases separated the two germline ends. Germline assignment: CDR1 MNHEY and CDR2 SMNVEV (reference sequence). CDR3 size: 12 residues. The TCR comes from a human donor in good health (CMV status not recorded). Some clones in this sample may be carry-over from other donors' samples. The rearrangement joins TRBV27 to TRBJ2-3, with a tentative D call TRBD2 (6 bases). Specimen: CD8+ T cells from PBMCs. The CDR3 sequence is CASSSPRGTQYF. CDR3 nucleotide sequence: TGTGCCAGCAGTTCCCCGCGGGGTACGCAGTATTTT.